The present TCR beta chain was sequenced within a study of cytomegalovirus exposure and HLA in healthy donors. About the research overall: Around 87 million unique TCRs, all from HLA-typed donors, were included in an early release of the data.

The PCR ran on 60 Vbeta and 13 Jbeta primers. Only in-frame clones appear in the TCRdb table, and some are missing; sequencing was by immunoSEQ multiplex PCR. The sample yields around 210,000 clones, approximately 79% seen once. This CDR3 contains 14 residues. V lost 4 bases and J lost 1, with 13 bases in between. The germline CDR1 and CDR2 sequences are GTSNPN and SVGIG (reference sequence). The V call is TRBV30, the J call TRBJ1-1; D gene unclear. The source of this sequence is a man aged 45-65 years in good health and CMV-seronegative. Input material: PBMCs. Here the CDR3 reads CAWTWGGSNTEAFF. DNA for the CDR3: TGTGCCTGGACCTGGGGAGGTTCGAACACTGAAGCTTTCTTT.